Below are 5 T cell receptor beta chains sequenced from a single sample in a study of blood T cell repertoires in COVID-19. Here immunoSEQ multiplex PCR was the method, and the copy in TCRdb shows in-frame clones only, minus some. This sample has over 150,000 clones, with around 90% found just once. Specimen: PBMCs or T cells enriched from blood (not recorded which). The receptors were sampled from a woman aged 18-29 years who had recovered from COVID-19.

This sequence joins TRBV5-6 and TRBJ1-2; a weak D match, TRBD1 (5 bases). Germline lookup yields CDR1 SGHDT and CDR2 YYEEEE. V lost 2 bases, J lost 8 bases, and 16 bases lay in between. The CDR3 consists of 14 residues. The CDR3 spells CASSLEKGLRGYTF. For the CDR3, the DNA is TGTGCCAGCAGCTTAGAGAAGGGACTGCGGGGCTACACCTTC.

The chain carries TRBV6-5 and TRBJ1-4; 8 bases fit TRBD1. The length of the CDR3 is 14 residues. The V gene's germline CDR1 is MNHEY and CDR2 SVGAGI. After removal of 6 bases from V and 4 bases from J, the junction contained 4 bases not matched to a gene. CDR3 amino acids: CASRPGQVNEKLFF. In DNA form, the CDR3 reads TGTGCCAGCAGGCCGGGACAGGTTAATGAAAAACTGTTTTTT.

This chain uses TRBV7-6 with TRBJ2-7; 13 nucleotides match TRBD2. CDR1 is SGHVS, CDR2 FNYEAQ, per germline. V lost 2 bases and J lost 3; bases outside the gene matches: 10. The CDR3 extends over 18 amino acids. The CDR3 protein is CASSLRTSGSPLYYEQYF. The CDR3 DNA is TGTGCCAGCAGCTTAAGGACTAGCGGGAGCCCTCTTTACTACGAGCAGTACTTC. Full variable domain (missing parts from reference TRBV7-6 and TRBJ2-7): GAGVSQSPRYKVTKRGQDVALRCDPISGHVSLYWYRQALGQGPEFLTYFNYEAQQDKSGLPNDRFSAERPEGSISTLTIQRTEQRDSAMYRCASSLRTSGSPLYYEQYFGPGTRLTVT.

The rearrangement uses TRBV6-5 and TRBJ2-7; 9 bases match TRBD2. CDR1 and CDR2 from the germline V gene are MNHEY and SVGAGI. Trimming took 7 bases from V and 2 from J; bases not matched to a gene: 9. CDR3 length: 15 residues. In DNA form, the CDR3 reads TGTGCCAGCATGCGTTCGCGGGAGGGAACCTACGAGCAGTACTTC. Translation gives CASMRSREGTYEQYF.

About this clone: This CDR3 is also generated by other DNA sequences in the sample. The chain employs TRBV6-5 and TRBJ2-1, with D hard to call. The V gene lost 2 bases and the J gene lost 7 bases, with 3 bases spanning the gap. CDR3 length: 11 amino acids. CDR1 and CDR2 from the germline V gene are MNHEY and SVGAGI. CDR3 in DNA: TGTGCCAGCAGTTACCTTAATGAGCAGTTCTTC. Its translation: CASSYLNEQFF.